These T cell receptor beta chains were read from a single sample in a study of long-term antiretroviral therapy in people with HIV. Only in-frame clones appear in the TCRdb table, and some are missing; sequencing was by immunoSEQ multiplex PCR. The repertoire includes around 21,000 clones, roughly 80% of them detected once, and roughly 5.9% sits in the top ten. Sequencing was performed on unsorted PBMCs, taken 0.2 years after starting antiretroviral therapy. The receptors were gathered from a woman under 40 with HIV. The CDR3 runs from the conserved cysteine through the conserved F or W. D genes are given only for firm matches. Size values are once, few and many counts, or a class for expanded clones, and some rows have none.

V gene,J gene,D gene,clone size,CDR3 length,CDR3 DNA,CDR3 protein
TRBV19,TRBJ2-3,NA,NA,14,TGTGCCAGTAGTATGAGGTGGAGCACAGATACGCAGTATTTT,CASSMRWSTDTQYF
TRBV7-3,TRBJ2-3,NA,NA,15,TGTGCCAGCAGCTTACGCGGGGCGACCACAGATACGCAGTATTTT,CASSLRGATTDTQYF
TRBV7-9,TRBJ2-1,NA,NA,11,TGTGCCAGCAGCTTAGTGGGGGGCTGGTTCTTC,CASSLVGGWFF
TRBV9,TRBJ1-2,TRBD1,NA,15,TGTGCCAGCAGCTTTGGACAGGGTCTGTACTATGGCTACACCTTC,CASSFGQGLYYGYTF
TRBV6-6,TRBJ1-1,NA,NA,14,TGTGCCAGCAGTTACAATCGGGGGGTCACTGAAGCTTTCTTT,CASSYNRGVTEAFF
TRBV15,TRBJ2-1,TRBD2,NA,14,TGTGCCACCCCTCTAGCGGGGTCTTGGAATGAGCAGTTCTTC,CATPLAGSWNEQFF
TRBV19,TRBJ1-1,NA,once,15,TGTGCCAGTAGTCCGCGACAAGAACTCAACACTGAAGCTTTCTTT,CASSPRQELNTEAFF
TRBV5-4,TRBJ2-3,NA,NA,16,TGTGCCAGCAGCTTGGCCTCCGGGGTAGGGGGAGATACGCAGTATTTT,CASSLASGVGGDTQYF
TRBV6-1,TRBJ1-2,NA,NA,13,TGTGCCAGCAGTCACAGGGTGAGGGAGGGCTACACCTTC,CASSHRVREGYTF
TRBV27,TRBJ1-6,NA,once,15,TGTGCCAGCAGTCGACAAGGCTCCTATAATTCACCCCTCCACTTT,CASSRQGSYNSPLHF
TRBV5-5,TRBJ2-7,NA,NA,13,TGTGCCAGCAGCTTGCGGGGGACCTACGAGCAGTACTTC,CASSLRGTYEQYF
TRBV19,TRBJ2-2,NA,NA,14,TGTGCGTCACAGGGAGGACAAAACACCGGGGAGCTGTTTTTT,CASQGGQNTGELFF
TRBV10-3,TRBJ1-1,TRBD1,NA,14,TGTGCCATCACCGTGGGACAGGGGAACACTGAAGCTTTCTTT,CAITVGQGNTEAFF
TRBV5-1,TRBJ1-1,TRBD1,NA,14,TGCGCCAGCAGCAGGAGCCAGGGGGGGACTGAAGCTTTCTTT,CASSRSQGGTEAFF
TRBV30,TRBJ1-2,NA,NA,12,TGTGCCTGGAGTGTACCCGGAGGCGGCTACACCTTC,CAWSVPGGGYTF
TRBV19,TRBJ1-5,TRBD1,NA,15,TGTGCCAGTAGTCCCTGGACAGGAACTACGACGCCCCAGCATTTT,CASSPWTGTTTPQHF
TRBV29-1,TRBJ1-2,NA,few,11,TGCAGCGCGAACACCCACTATGGCTACACCTTC,CSANTHYGYTF
TRBV28,TRBJ2-1,NA,NA,13,TGTGCCAGCAGTTCTGGACAGCTCTATGAGCAGTTCTTC,CASSSGQLYEQFF
TRBV28,TRBJ1-1,NA,NA,14,TGTGCCAGTAAAGGATTGGGGGGCCACACTGAAGCTTTCTTT,CASKGLGGHTEAFF
TRBV5-1,TRBJ1-1,NA,NA,13,TGCGCCAGCAGCAAGGGACAGAACACTGAAGCTTTCTTT,CASSKGQNTEAFF